These 32 T cell receptor beta chains share one sample of origin, sequenced in a study of beta chain features in type 1 diabetes. Sequencing targeted expressed TCRB transcripts, as all isolated RNA had been reverse transcribed. Profiling relied on immunoSEQ multiplex PCR, and the TCRdb table lists in-frame clones only, not all of them. The sample consists of some 270,000 clones, approximately 10% of them appearing once. These receptors' antigens are unknown. Notes on the study in general: Shorter TCRB CDR3s, moderately but significantly so, were found in Type 1 diabetes patients in all four CD4+ subsets.

Material: naive CD4+ T cells from blood. The receptor source for this set is a man aged 25-40 years with type 1 diabetes.

This rearrangement joins TRBV4-2 to TRBJ2-1, with 7 bases lining up with TRBD2. The CDR3 runs 16 residues. CDR1 is LGHNA, CDR2 YNFKEQ, per germline. Unmatched junction bases numbered 10, after V lost 4 bases and J lost 4 bases. The CDR3 sequence is CASSLTSGDLYNEQFF. CDR3 sequence (DNA): TGTGCCAGCAGCCTCACGAGCGGGGATCTGTACAATGAGCAGTTCTTC.

The genes are TRBV9 and TRBJ1-5, with D perhaps matching TRBD1 (5 bases). Germline V gene sequence: CDR1 SGDLS, CDR2 YYNGEE. The CDR3 spans 15 residues. V was clipped by 2 bases and J by 0 bases, with 9 bases between them. For the CDR3, the DNA is TGTGCCAGCAGCGTCGGGGGTGATAGCAATCAGCCCCAGCATTTT. Amino acid sequence: CASSVGGDSNQPQHF.

The V and J genes are TRBV2 and TRBJ2-1, with TRBD1 as a possible D gene (5 bases). This CDR3 region has 13 residues. The V end lost 4 bases, the J end lost 10 bases, and 14 bases lay between the germline ends. Germline-derived CDR1 and CDR2 are SNHLY and FYNNEI. CDR3 DNA sequence: TGTGCCAGCAGTGTGGAAGGGGCGAGGGAGCAGTTCTTC. Residues: CASSVEGAREQFF.

This clone was detected a few times. The chain employs TRBV4-2 and TRBJ2-5; 9 nucleotides agree with TRBD1. The CDR3 sequence is 15 residues long. The junction had 3 bases not matched to a gene; V was cut back by 0 bases and J by 4 bases. CDR1 and CDR2 (germline): LGHNA, YNFKEQ. CDR3 bases: TGTGCCAGCAGCCAAGAATCGGACAGGGGAGAGACCCAGTACTTC. Encoded protein: CASSQESDRGETQYF.

V and J are TRBV29-1 and TRBJ1-6; 8 positions agree with TRBD1. This CDR3 has 14 residues. The V gene end was trimmed by 1 base and the J gene end by 7 bases; junction bases not matched to a gene: 3. CDR1 is SQVTM, CDR2 ANQGSEA, per germline. Written as DNA, the CDR3 is TGCAGCGTTGAAGGCAGGGGGCTCAATTCACCCCTCCACTTT. Protein product: CSVEGRGLNSPLHF. The variable domain in full, completed from reference TRBV29-1 and TRBJ1-6, reads SAVISQKPSRDICQRGTSLTIQCQVDSQVTMMFWYRQQPGQSLTLIATANQGSEATYESGFVIDKFPISRPNLTFSTLTVSNMSPEDSSIYLCSVEGRGLNSPLHFGNGTRLTVT.

This clone showed up just a few times. The V and J genes are TRBV5-1 and TRBJ2-2; tentative D call: TRBD1 (6 bases). The CDR3 consists of 14 residues. V was cut by 3 bases and J by 1 base, with 7 bases left in between. Per the germline V gene, CDR1 is SGHRS and CDR2 is YFSETQ. CDR3 sequence reads: CASSSGQNTGELFF. CDR3 in DNA: TGCGCCAGCAGCTCGGGACAGAACACCGGGGAGCTGTTTTTT.

This clone was detected a few times. The rearrangement joins TRBV5-1 to TRBJ2-5; 8 nucleotides agree with TRBD1. Losses at the gene ends were 4 bases for V and 4 bases for J; bases not matched to a gene: 9. This CDR3 comprises 15 residues. Germline V CDR1 and CDR2: SGHRS, YFSETQ. The CDR3 spells CASSLQDRDGETQYF. The CDR3 coding sequence is TGCGCCAGCAGCCTTCAGGACAGGGACGGAGAGACCCAGTACTTC. Combining the CDR3 with reference TRBV5-1 and TRBJ2-5 gives the whole variable domain KAGVTQTPRYLIKTRGQQVTLSCSPISGHRSVSWYQQTPGQGLQFLFEYFSETQRNKGNFPGRFSGRQFSNSRSEMNVSTLELGDSALYLCASSLQDRDGETQYFGPGTRLLVL.

This clone was found a few times. Other DNA sequences within the sample encode an identical CDR3. This rearrangement joins TRBV4-3 to TRBJ1-2; D remains unclear. There are 13 residues in the CDR3. Germline V gene sequence: CDR1 LGHNA, CDR2 YSLEER. Trimming stripped 1 base from V and 6 bases from J, with 9 bases between. CDR3 protein: CASSQVRGNGYTF. The CDR3 DNA is TGCGCCAGCAGCCAAGTGAGAGGGAATGGCTACACCTTC.

This clone was recorded a few times. The rearrangement links TRBV7-9 to TRBJ1-4; 7 bases map to TRBD1. V was pared by 4 bases and J by 6 bases, with 2 bases of the junction left unmatched. CDR1 is SEHNR, CDR2 FQNEAQ, per germline (reference sequence). This CDR3 has 13 amino acids. CDR3 bases: TGTGCCAGCAGCTCGACAGGGTATGAAAAACTGTTTTTT. Residues: CASSSTGYEKLFF.

This clone was recorded a few times. This sequence joins TRBV29-1 and TRBJ2-1; 7 nucleotides align to TRBD2. Germline V gene sequence: CDR1 SQVTM, CDR2 ANQGSEA. The CDR3 consists of 13 residues. V was pared by 6 bases and J by 7 bases, with 9 bases of the junction left unmatched. In DNA, the CDR3 is TGCAGCGTCCAGGCGGGGGTTAGGAATGAGCAGTTCTTC. It yields the protein CSVQAGVRNEQFF.

This clone has more than one count but fewer than ten. The chain recombines TRBV19 with TRBJ2-3; 8 bases are shared with TRBD2. Germline lookup yields CDR1 LNHDA and CDR2 SQIVND (reference sequence). Trimming at V came to 3 bases and at J to 4 bases, leaving 9 bases not matched to a gene. The CDR3 runs to 16 residues. The CDR3 here is CASSMGLVASADTQYF. The DNA of the CDR3 is TGTGCCAGTAGTATGGGACTAGTAGCTAGCGCAGATACGCAGTATTTT.

The rearrangement joins TRBV5-1 to TRBJ2-3; 12 bases match TRBD1. The germline V gene encodes CDR1 SGHRS and CDR2 YFSETQ. The CDR3 spans 16 residues. V lost 3 bases to trimming and J lost 0 bases; unmatched junction nucleotides: 2. The chain's CDR3 is CASSSGQGASTDTQYF. The CDR3 nucleotides read TGCGCCAGCAGCTCGGGACAGGGGGCTAGCACAGATACGCAGTATTTT.

This clone was seen a handful of times. The chain has TRBV2 and TRBJ2-7; 9 bases align to TRBD2. The length of the CDR3 is 22 residues. The germline V gene encodes CDR1 SNHLY and CDR2 FYNNEI. J gave up 0 bases and V 5 bases, and 26 bases lay outside the gene matches. The CDR3 coding sequence is TGTGCCAGCAGTCGACCAGGATTGGCGGTTACGACTAGCGGTGTCACCTCCTACGAGCAGTACTTC. The encoded protein is CASSRPGLAVTTSGVTSYEQYF.

The chain has TRBV5-1 and TRBJ2-1, with a weak D call TRBD2 (5 bases). CDR3 length equals 15 residues. The V gene's germline CDR1 is SGHRS and CDR2 YFSETQ. Deletions cut 4 bases from V and 4 bases from J, with 15 bases between. CDR3 in DNA: TGCGCCAGCAGCCCACCGACGGGCGGGTACAATGAGCAGTTCTTC. It codes for CASSPPTGGYNEQFF.

J is TRBJ2-3 and V is TRBV6-1; the D is unclear. The CDR3 contains 13 residues. V was cut by 6 bases and J by 2 bases, with 9 bases left in between. CDR1 is MNHNS, CDR2 SASEGT, per germline. The CDR3 region is CASRRSLTDTQYF. CDR3 sequence (DNA): TGTGCCAGCAGGCGGAGCCTCACAGATACGCAGTATTTT.

The chain is built from TRBV5-1 and TRBJ2-1, with D possibly matching TRBD1 (6 bases). With 0 bases removed from V and 3 bases from J, the gap between germline ends came to 13 bases. The CDR3 is 16 residues long. CDR1 and CDR2 (germline): SGHRS, YFSETQ. The CDR3 DNA follows: TGCGCCAGCAGCTTGGCCAAACAGGGAAACTACAATGAGCAGTTCTTC. Protein product: CASSLAKQGNYNEQFF.

This clone has a handful of counts. This chain uses TRBV11-2 with TRBJ2-7; 8 bases map to TRBD2. CDR1 and CDR2 (germline): SGHAT, FQNNGV. This CDR3 region has 15 residues. With V trimmed by 5 bases and J by 2 bases, 8 bases remained unmatched. The CDR3 nucleotides are TGTGCCAGCAGCCCCGGGCGGGGGGAGACCTACGAGCAGTACTTC. Residues: CASSPGRGETYEQYF.

This clone was counted a few times. The genes are TRBV28 and TRBJ2-1; 7 bases line up with TRBD1. CDR1 MDHEN and CDR2 SYDVKM come from the germline V gene. J was trimmed by 9 bases and V by 7 bases; bases with no gene match: 15. This CDR3 has 15 amino acids. The CDR3 region is CASTLGGIQGSEQFF. In DNA form, the CDR3 reads TGTGCCAGCACCCTAGGGGGCATTCAGGGAAGTGAGCAGTTCTTC. Based on the CDR3 plus reference TRBV28 and TRBJ2-1, the full variable domain is DVKVTQSSRYLVKRTGEKVFLECVQDMDHENMFWYRQDPGLGLRLIYFSYDVKMKEKGDIPEGYSVSREKKERFSLILESASTNQTSMYLCASTLGGIQGSEQFFGPGTRLTVL.

This clone has more than one count but fewer than ten. The chain links TRBV19 to TRBJ2-7; 11 bases align to TRBD2. The CDR3 has 16 residues. The junction had 5 bases not matched to a gene; V was cut back by 1 base and J by 3 bases. Germline CDR1 and CDR2: LNHDA and SQIVND (reference sequence). This CDR3 reads CASSIGGTSGFYEQYF. Here the CDR3 DNA reads TGTGCCAGTAGTATAGGCGGGACTAGCGGATTCTACGAGCAGTACTTC.

This clone occurred a few times. V gene TRBV27 combines with J gene TRBJ2-7; D not certain. Germline CDR1 and CDR2: MNHEY and SMNVEV (reference sequence). V gave up 4 bases and J gave up 1 base, with 11 bases separating them. CDR3 size: 14 residues. CDR3 loop: CASSSVPGSYEQYF. The DNA of the CDR3 is TGTGCCAGCAGTTCAGTCCCCGGGTCCTACGAGCAGTACTTC.

This clone was detected only a few times. The V and J genes are TRBV5-1 and TRBJ2-5; no clear D gene. The CDR3 totals 14 residues. V was cut by 1 base and J by 5 bases, with 12 bases left in between. Germline CDR1 and CDR2: SGHRS and YFSETQ. The CDR3 sequence is CASSLTASRETQYF. The CDR3 nucleotides are TGCGCCAGCAGCTTGACGGCTAGTCGGGAGACCCAGTACTTC.

This clone was seen more than once but under ten times. This chain uses TRBV5-4 with TRBJ2-5; D remains ambiguous. Germline CDR1 reads SGHNT; CDR2 reads YYREEE (reference sequence). This CDR3 is built from 13 residues. Trimming shortened V by 2 bases and J by 5 bases, and 10 bases separated the two germline ends. The CDR3 DNA reads TGTGCCAGCAGCTTCGGGTTGAGCGAGACCCAGTACTTC. Encoded protein: CASSFGLSETQYF.

This clone turned up a few times. The V call is TRBV4-2, the J call TRBJ2-4; D gene unclear. The germline V gene has CDR1 LGHNA and CDR2 YNFKEQ. V was cut by 0 bases and J by 5 bases, with 11 bases left in between. This CDR3 comprises 15 residues. The CDR3 nucleotides read TGTGCCAGCAGCCAAGAGGCCTTGGCCCAAAACATTCAGTACTTC. Translating gives CASSQEALAQNIQYF.

This clone was observed a few times. This chain's CDR3 is CASKEAYNEQFF. CDR3 coding DNA: TGTGCCAGCAAGGAGGCGTACAATGAGCAGTTCTTC. The chain joins TRBV28 to TRBJ2-1, with a weak D call TRBD2 (5 bases). V lost 7 bases to trimming and J lost 4 bases, with 8 bases between them. Germline loops: CDR1 MDHEN, CDR2 SYDVKM. This CDR3 is built from 12 residues. The whole variable domain, remainder taken from reference TRBV28 and TRBJ2-1, is DVKVTQSSRYLVKRTGEKVFLECVQDMDHENMFWYRQDPGLGLRLIYFSYDVKMKEKGDIPEGYSVSREKKERFSLILESASTNQTSMYLCASKEAYNEQFFGPGTRLTVL.

This clone showed up just a few times. The chain uses TRBV4-3 and TRBJ1-6; 7 bases are shared with TRBD1. The CDR3 contains 16 residues. CDR1 is LGHNA, CDR2 YSLEER, per germline. The J segment lost 9 bases and the V segment lost 4 bases, leaving 12 bases of the junction unmatched. CDR3 DNA: TGCGCCAGCAGCCGACAGACCGGGACAGATGGTTCACCCCTCCACTTT. Protein product: CASSRQTGTDGSPLHF.

The V call is TRBV6-5, the J call TRBJ2-7; D is possibly TRBD2 (5 bases). The germline gives CDR1 MNHEY, CDR2 SVGAGI. With 1 base removed from V and 4 bases from J, the gap between germline ends came to 8 bases. The CDR3 sequence is 13 residues long. The CDR3 reads CASSYFSGYEQYF. Here the CDR3 DNA reads TGTGCCAGCAGTTACTTTTCGGGATACGAGCAGTACTTC.

This chain connects TRBV2 to TRBJ1-3; no firm D call. The V and J ends lost 8 bases and 0 bases respectively, with 11 bases between them. The CDR3 runs 14 residues. Germline CDR1 reads SNHLY; CDR2 reads FYNNEI. CDR3: CASALAASGNTIYF. The CDR3 region has the DNA TGTGCCAGCGCCTTAGCCGCCTCTGGAAACACCATATATTTT.

The rearrangement uses TRBV7-2 and TRBJ2-7, with 9 bases lining up with TRBD2. From germline, CDR1 is SGHTA and CDR2 FQGNSA. V was pared by 2 bases and J by 3 bases, with 5 bases of the junction left unmatched. CDR3 size: 15 residues. The CDR3 spells CASSLKAGGLYEQYF. The CDR3 DNA is TGTGCCAGCAGCTTAAAAGCGGGGGGACTCTACGAGCAGTACTTC.

CDR3 region: CASSLGTGRGYTF. The CDR3 DNA sequence: TGTGCCAGTAGTTTGGGGACAGGACGTGGCTACACCTTC. V gene TRBV19 combines with J gene TRBJ1-2, with 8 bases identical to TRBD1. CDR1 and CDR2 from the germline V gene are LNHDA and SQIVND (reference sequence). Trimming cost V 5 bases and J 7 bases; bases outside gene matches: 6. The CDR3 is made up of 13 amino acids.

The J gene is TRBJ2-7, the V gene TRBV5-1, with D perhaps TRBD1 (6 bases). Germline-derived CDR1 and CDR2 are SGHRS and YFSETQ. CDR3 length equals 16 residues. Trimming took off 0 bases at V and 5 bases at J, with 18 bases between the two ends. CDR3 DNA: TGCGCCAGCAGCTTGGAGGAGAACAGGGCAGCCGACGAGCAGTACTTC. Protein product: CASSLEENRAADEQYF.

The chain is built from TRBV11-2 and TRBJ2-7; D unclear. Germline CDR1 is SGHAT and CDR2 is FQNNGV. V was trimmed by 0 bases and J by 4 bases, leaving 7 bases between them. The CDR3 has 13 amino acids. The CDR3 DNA reads as TGTGCCAGCAGCTTAGATGTCCAGTACGAGCAGTACTTC. This sequence encodes CASSLDVQYEQYF.

This clone was counted only a few times. The genes are TRBV30 and TRBJ2-3, with D uncertain. The V end lost 7 bases, the J end lost 4 bases, and 12 bases lay between the germline ends. Germline CDR1 and CDR2: GTSNPN and SVGIG (reference sequence). The CDR3 has 12 amino acids. The CDR3 loop is CAFDVGSDTQYF. DNA of the CDR3: TGTGCCTTTGACGTGGGCTCAGATACGCAGTATTTT.